The clone carrying this TCR beta chain was found a few times. Its cognate antigen is unknown. This entry is derived from a study of CD8 T cell repertoires and HIV-1 epitope variants. As for the study in general: Each of Twenty-five Gag and Nef epitope peptides stimulated a separate culture. Tested: three Gag epitope families, Nef HW9 and YT9. The baseline condition was 1M T cells left uncultured.

Whole-study results and caveats: Roughly nine antigen-specific TCR beta clonotypes were found; six seemed cross-reactive to variants.

Generated by immunoSEQ multiplex PCR, the TCRdb table keeps only in-frame clones and is missing some. This table holds over 6,000 clones, 60% to 70% found once. The sequenced material came from cultured CD8+ T cells derived from PBMCs. This TCR derives from a male donor with HIV.

This CDR3 is CAISESGTGGYNSPLHF. The CDR3 nucleotides are TGTGCCATCAGTGAGTCTGGGACAGGGGGCTATAATTCACCCCTCCACTTT. The chain has TRBV10-3 and TRBJ1-6, with 11 nucleotides matching TRBD1. Trimming took 0 bases from V and 3 from J; bases not matched to a gene: 1. Germline CDR1 and CDR2: ENHRY and SYGVKD. This CDR3 has 17 residues.